Detailed here is one T cell receptor (beta chain). These data come from a study of blood T cell repertoires in COVID-19. About the study: Sites across the United States, Italy and Spain contributed samples from acute and convalescent COVID-19.

Germline V gives CDR1 SGHNT, CDR2 YYREEE (reference sequence). CDR3 length equals 15 residues. The V end lost 2 bases, the J end lost 1 base, and 10 bases lay between the germline ends. Authors' data handling: For nucleated cells, counts were estimated from reference gene primer amplification. The method was immunoSEQ multiplex PCR; TCRdb's version includes in-frame clones alone and lacks a portion of them. V, J and clone size are taken as reported in that table, and D and trimming were inferred from the DNA itself. The table records more than 95,000 clones, around 84% of them present only once. Sequences were obtained from peripheral blood. This clonotype was sampled from a human donor in a cohort sampled during active COVID-19. The chain recombines TRBV5-4 with TRBJ2-1; TRBD1 is a possible D gene (6 bases). The CDR3 region is CASSFQTGSYNEQFF. CDR3 in DNA: TGTGCCAGCAGCTTTCAAACAGGGTCCTACAATGAGCAGTTCTTC.